The next 27 T cell receptor beta chains were all read from a single sample in a study of vaccination effects on CD4 cells after COVID-19. These TCRs are of unknown antigen specificity. Before sequencing, viral peptide pools were used by the ViraFEST assay to expand antigen-specific CD4+ T cells. CD4+ T cell isolation took place after nine to eleven days of culture. Prior SARS-CoV-2 infection was absent in the vaccine recipients, as shown by negative nucleocapsid antibodies. The method was immunoSEQ multiplex PCR; TCRdb's version includes in-frame clones alone and lacks a portion of them. The table lists tens of thousands of clones, 60% to 80% of them singletons. The source was CD4+ T cells from PBMCs cultured with HCoV-NL63 spike peptides, collected before COVID-19 vaccination. The receptors originated from a human donor who received a COVID-19 vaccine.

The chain combines TRBV28 with TRBJ2-5; D tentatively reads TRBD1 or TRBD2 (7 bases each). The CDR3 covers 15 residues. Deletions cut 6 bases from V and 5 bases from J, with 19 bases between. Germline assignment: CDR1 MDHEN and CDR2 SYDVKM. CDR3 sequence: CASSQGGGRRETQYF. CDR3 in DNA: TGTGCCAGCAGCCAGGGGGGGGGCAGAAGGGAGACCCAGTACTTC.

This rearrangement joins TRBV18 to TRBJ2-5; unclear D gene. Trimming left V 2 bases short and J 3 bases short, with 7 bases between. This CDR3 has 13 amino acids. From germline, CDR1 is KGHSH and CDR2 LQKENI. CDR3 protein: CASSPNGKETQYF. In nucleotides, the CDR3 is TGTGCCAGCTCACCAAACGGCAAAGAGACCCAGTACTTC.

The rearrangement uses TRBV12-3 or TRBV12-4 and TRBJ1-2; D gene unclear. The CDR3 runs 13 residues. Trimming took 3 bases from V and 9 from J, leaving 14 bases between them. CDR3 DNA sequence: TGTGCCAGCAGTTTCCGACCGGGTTCGAGCTACACCTTC. Translation gives CASSFRPGSSYTF.

The genes are TRBV18 and TRBJ1-4; D is ambiguous. The CDR3 is 13 amino acids. Germline V gene lookup returns CDR1 KGHSH and CDR2 LQKENI. With 5 bases removed from V and 3 bases from J, the gap between germline ends came to 7 bases. This chain's CDR3 is CASSRTANEKLFF. The CDR3 nucleotides read TGTGCCAGCTCAAGGACGGCTAATGAAAAACTGTTTTTT.

The chain combines TRBV25-1 with TRBJ2-6; D is undetermined. The CDR3 loop spans 15 amino acids. The germline V gene encodes CDR1 MGHDK and CDR2 SYGVNS. Trimming stripped 3 bases from V and 4 bases from J, with 10 bases between. The CDR3 region has the DNA TGTGCCAGCAGTGAGTCCTTAAGGGGGGCCAACGTCCTGACTTTC. The encoded protein is CASSESLRGANVLTF.

The V and J genes are TRBV7-9 and TRBJ1-1, with a weak D call TRBD1 (5 bases). Germline CDR1 reads SEHNR; CDR2 reads FQNEAQ (reference sequence). V was shortened by 5 bases and J by 4 bases, with 17 bases between the two germline ends. The CDR3 contains 15 residues. As DNA, the CDR3 is TGTGCCAGCAGCCCAACCGGAGGGGAGCGCACTGAAGCTTTCTTT. Protein sequence: CASSPTGGERTEAFF.

The V gene is TRBV7-9, the J gene TRBJ1-5; 9 bases match TRBD1. Germline CDR1 and CDR2: SEHNR and FQNEAQ (reference sequence). V lost 3 bases to trimming and J lost 6 bases; unmatched junction nucleotides: 12. This CDR3 has 17 amino acids. The CDR3 nucleotides are TGTGCCAGCAGCTTGGGACAGGGCCCTGAAGGAGGTCAGCCCCAGCATTTT. Translating it yields CASSLGQGPEGGQPQHF.

This clone has only a few counts. The CDR3 nucleotides are TGTGCCAGCAGCTTAAGCACTCCCTGGTGCGAGCAGTACGTC. Its translation: CASSLSTPWCEQYV. This sequence joins TRBV7-9 and TRBJ2-7; D call uncertain. V was pared by 2 bases and J by 6 bases, with 14 bases between. CDR1 and CDR2 from the germline V gene are SEHNR and FQNEAQ (reference sequence). This CDR3 is 14 amino acids long.

The V gene is TRBV10-3, the J gene TRBJ2-6; D is ambiguous. Germline CDR1 is ENHRY and CDR2 is SYGVKD. V lost 0 bases, J lost 0 bases, and 6 bases lay in between. The length of the CDR3 is 16 residues. CDR3 DNA: TGTGCCATCAGTGAGTCTCTGGTCTCTGGGGCCAACGTCCTGACTTTC. It encodes CAISESLVSGANVLTF.

The V call is TRBV5-1, the J call TRBJ1-1, with unresolved D. The V end was cut by 8 bases, the J end by 0 bases, with 11 bases between. The CDR3 contains 13 residues. Germline CDR1 reads SGHRS; CDR2 reads YFSETQ. CDR3 region: CASWATLNTEAFF. As DNA, the CDR3 is TGCGCCAGTTGGGCCACTCTGAACACTGAAGCTTTCTTT.

This chain connects TRBV2 to TRBJ2-1, with 9 bases identical to TRBD2. The junction had 9 bases not matched to a gene; V was cut back by 3 bases and J by 9 bases. This CDR3 is built from 15 residues. Germline V gene lookup returns CDR1 SNHLY and CDR2 FYNNEI. Here the CDR3 reads CASSEWSSGATEQFF. CDR3 nucleotide sequence: TGTGCCAGCAGTGAGTGGTCTAGCGGGGCTACTGAGCAGTTCTTC.

This chain uses TRBV19 with TRBJ2-5, with D perhaps matching TRBD1 (5 bases). This CDR3 is 12 amino acids long. Per germline, CDR1 LNHDA and CDR2 SQIVND (reference sequence). V shed 3 bases and J shed 5 bases, with 7 bases lying between them. The CDR3 protein is CASSIWGETQYF. The CDR3 nucleotides are TGTGCCAGTAGTATTTGGGGCGAGACCCAGTACTTC.

The chain has TRBV6-1 and TRBJ2-3; no definite D call. The CDR3 loop spans 14 amino acids. Between the trimmed V and J ends, which lost 2 bases and 1 base, there was a span of 7 bases. The germline gives CDR1 MNHNS, CDR2 SASEGT. The CDR3 coding sequence is TGTGCCAGCAGTGAACCGGCGGGCACAGATACGCAGTATTTT. This codes for CASSEPAGTDTQYF.

In its sample, this clone was seen a few times. The V call is TRBV28, the J call TRBJ2-7; D is unresolved. Germline-derived CDR1 and CDR2 are MDHEN and SYDVKM. The germline V and J ends were trimmed by 3 bases and 3 bases, with 12 bases remaining between them. The CDR3 is 14 amino acids. The CDR3 is CASSFSGLGYEQYV. The CDR3 coding sequence is TGTGCCAGCAGTTTTTCCGGGCTCGGCTACGAGCAGTACGTC.

This clone was found once. V gene TRBV4-3 combines with J gene TRBJ2-3; D might be TRBD2 (6 bases). The germline gives CDR1 LGHNA, CDR2 YSLEER. This CDR3 is 14 amino acids long. With 4 bases removed from V and 4 bases from J, the gap between germline ends came to 12 bases. CDR3 in amino acids: CASSLGLLPDTQYF. The CDR3 DNA reads TGCGCCAGCAGCCTGGGACTCCTCCCAGATACGCAGTATTTT.

The V gene is TRBV5-1, the J gene TRBJ1-4; weak D call: TRBD1 (6 bases). Between the trimmed V and J ends, which lost 4 bases and 4 bases, there was a span of 11 bases. CDR3 length equals 14 residues. Germline-derived CDR1 and CDR2 are SGHRS and YFSETQ. For the CDR3, the DNA is TGCGCCAGCAGCGGCGGGGGCTATAATGAAAAACTGTTTTTT. It codes for CASSGGGYNEKLFF.

This clone was recorded only once. J is TRBJ2-1 and V is TRBV9, with TRBD2 identical over 10 bases. The CDR3 spans 16 residues. Losses at the gene ends were 2 bases for V and 5 bases for J; bases not matched to a gene: 7. Germline values: CDR1 SGDLS, CDR2 YYNGEE. CDR3 sequence: CASSVSGGTTDNEQFF. The DNA of the CDR3 is TGTGCCAGCAGCGTTAGCGGGGGGACTACAGACAATGAGCAGTTCTTC.

The CDR3 DNA follows: TGCGCCAGCAGCCAAGAGCAGGGGACCGGGACCCAGTACTTC. Translating it yields CASSQEQGTGTQYF. This chain uses TRBV4-3 with TRBJ2-5, with D perhaps matching TRBD1 (6 bases). The CDR3 has 14 residues. V was clipped by 0 bases and J by 7 bases, with 12 bases between them. Germline V lookup: CDR1 LGHNA, CDR2 YSLEER.

This clone was detected only a few times. The rearrangement links TRBV19 to TRBJ1-6, with 7 bases that match TRBD1. The CDR3 sequence is 14 residues long. V was pared by 7 bases and J by 4 bases, with 4 bases of the junction left unmatched. The germline V gene has CDR1 LNHDA and CDR2 SQIVND (reference sequence). The DNA of the CDR3 is TGTGCCAGTAAGACAGGGACATATAATTCACCCCTCCACTTT. Its translation is CASKTGTYNSPLHF.

The chain combines TRBV4-1 with TRBJ1-1; no clear D gene. The V end lost 3 bases, the J end lost 1 base, and 18 bases lay between the germline ends. This CDR3 comprises 17 residues. Germline V gene lookup returns CDR1 MGHRA and CDR2 YSYEKL. CDR3 sequence: CASSHTGRRKSNTEAFF. The CDR3 DNA reads TGCGCCAGCAGCCATACTGGCAGGCGAAAGTCGAACACTGAAGCTTTCTTT.

The chain joins TRBV5-4 to TRBJ2-5; D perhaps matches TRBD2 (6 bases). Germline V gene sequence: CDR1 SGHNT, CDR2 YYREEE (reference sequence). The V and J ends lost 4 bases and 2 bases respectively, with 12 bases between them. This CDR3 spans 14 amino acids. In DNA form, the CDR3 reads TGTGCCAGCAGCCTCGGGGGTGGGCAAGAGACCCAGTACTTC. It codes for CASSLGGGQETQYF.

The chain combines TRBV5-4 with TRBJ1-1; TRBD1 is a possible D gene (5 bases). V was pared by 5 bases and J by 0 bases, with 14 bases between. The CDR3 totals 15 residues. Germline V CDR1 and CDR2: SGHNT, YYREEE (reference sequence). In nucleotides, the CDR3 is TGTGCCAGCAGTCCGGGGCCGGGATTGAACACTGAAGCTTTCTTT. This translates into CASSPGPGLNTEAFF.

The chain combines TRBV5-1 with TRBJ1-5; 8 bases match TRBD1. CDR3 length equals 13 residues. Looked up from germline, CDR1 is SGHRS and CDR2 is YFSETQ. Unmatched junction bases numbered 4, after V lost 4 bases and J lost 7 bases. The CDR3 DNA sequence: TGCGCCAGCAGCACGGACAGGGACCAGCCCCAGCATTTT. This codes for CASSTDRDQPQHF. Full variable domain (remainder filled in from reference TRBV5-1 and TRBJ1-5): KAGVTQTPRYLIKTRGQQVTLSCSPISGHRSVSWYQQTPGQGLQFLFEYFSETQRNKGNFPGRFSGRQFSNSRSEMNVSTLELGDSALYLCASSTDRDQPQHFGDGTRLSIL.

The rearrangement uses TRBV3-1 (or the pseudogene TRBV3-2) and TRBJ1-1; weak D call: TRBD1 (5 bases). Germline CDR1 and CDR2: LGHDT and YNNKEL (reference sequence). The CDR3 is made up of 14 amino acids. Trimming left V 8 bases short and J 0 bases short, with 13 bases between. The CDR3 is CASGATTLNTEAFF. DNA of the CDR3: TGTGCCAGCGGGGCTACTACGCTGAACACTGAAGCTTTCTTT.

The chain couples TRBV6-2 or TRBV6-3 to TRBJ1-4; D is ambiguous. The CDR3 consists of 17 residues. Looked up from germline, CDR1 is MNHEY and CDR2 is SVGEGT. V was trimmed by 6 bases and J by 5 bases, leaving 22 bases between them. CDR3 coding DNA: TGTGCCAGCAGCCCTCGGGTCTTTACAATGAAAAATGAAAAACTGTTTTTT. Protein product: CASSPRVFTMKNEKLFF.

V is TRBV2 and J is TRBJ2-7, with D maybe TRBD1 (7 bases). Germline V CDR1 and CDR2: SNHLY, FYNNEI. The CDR3 has 15 amino acids. V gave up 5 bases and J gave up 2 bases, with 16 bases separating them. This chain's CDR3 is CASSPGQEGAYEQYV. Here the CDR3 DNA reads TGTGCCAGCAGTCCAGGACAGGAGGGTGCCTACGAGCAGTACGTC.

The gene calls are TRBV24-1 and TRBJ2-3; 10 bases agree with TRBD2. The germline V gene encodes CDR1 KGHDR and CDR2 SFDVKD. Trimming removed 0 bases from V and 2 bases from J; junction bases left unmatched: 4. The CDR3 extends over 17 amino acids. CDR3 in amino acids: CATSDLQRGGSTDTQYF. DNA for the CDR3: TGTGCCACCAGTGATTTGCAGCGGGGGGGCTCCACAGATACGCAGTATTTT.